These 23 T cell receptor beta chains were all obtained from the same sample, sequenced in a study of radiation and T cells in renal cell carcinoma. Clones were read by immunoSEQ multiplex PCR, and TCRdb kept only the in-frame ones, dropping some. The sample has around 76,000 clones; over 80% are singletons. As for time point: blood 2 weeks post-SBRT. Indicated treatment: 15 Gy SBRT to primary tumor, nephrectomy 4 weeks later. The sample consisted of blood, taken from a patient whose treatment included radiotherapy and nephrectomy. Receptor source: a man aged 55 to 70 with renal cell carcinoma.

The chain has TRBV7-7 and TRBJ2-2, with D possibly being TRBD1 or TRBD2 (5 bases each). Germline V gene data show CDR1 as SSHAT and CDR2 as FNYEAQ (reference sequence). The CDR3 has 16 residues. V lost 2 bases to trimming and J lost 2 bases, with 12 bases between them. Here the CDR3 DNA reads TGTGCCAGCAGCTTATCCGGGACGGCCAACACCGGGGAGCTGTTTTTT. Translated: CASSLSGTANTGELFF.

The CDR3 reads CASSFTDTQYF. The CDR3 DNA is TGTGCCAGCAGCTTTACAGATACGCAGTATTTT. The J gene is TRBJ2-3, the V gene TRBV9; D unresolved. Germline values: CDR1 SGDLS, CDR2 YYNGEE. This CDR3 region has 11 residues. The ends were cut back, 4 bases at V and 3 bases at J, with 3 bases in the middle.

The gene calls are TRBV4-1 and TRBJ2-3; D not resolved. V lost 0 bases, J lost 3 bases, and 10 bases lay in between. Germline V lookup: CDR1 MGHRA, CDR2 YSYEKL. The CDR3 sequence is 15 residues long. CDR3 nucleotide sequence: TGCGCCAGCAGCCAAGATCAAGATTGGACAGATACGCAGTATTTT. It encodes CASSQDQDWTDTQYF.

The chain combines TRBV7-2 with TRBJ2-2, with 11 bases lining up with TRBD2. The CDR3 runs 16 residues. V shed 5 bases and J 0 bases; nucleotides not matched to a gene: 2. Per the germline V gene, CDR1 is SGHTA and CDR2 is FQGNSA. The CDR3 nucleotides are TGTGCCAGCAGCCCGGGACTAGCGGCGAACACCGGGGAGCTGTTTTTT. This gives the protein CASSPGLAANTGELFF.

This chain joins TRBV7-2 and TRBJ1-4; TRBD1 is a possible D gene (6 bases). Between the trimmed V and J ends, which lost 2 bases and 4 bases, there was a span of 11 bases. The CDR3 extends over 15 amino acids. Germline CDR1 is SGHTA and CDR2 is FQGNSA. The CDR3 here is CASSLLGRGNEKLFF. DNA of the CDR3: TGTGCCAGCAGCTTACTGGGCAGGGGTAATGAAAAACTGTTTTTT.

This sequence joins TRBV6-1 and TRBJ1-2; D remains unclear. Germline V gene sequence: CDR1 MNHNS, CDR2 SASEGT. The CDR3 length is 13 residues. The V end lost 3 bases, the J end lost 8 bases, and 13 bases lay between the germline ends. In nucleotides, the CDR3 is TGTGCCAGCAGTGAGGATCTCCCTCGCGGCTACACCTTC. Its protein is CASSEDLPRGYTF.

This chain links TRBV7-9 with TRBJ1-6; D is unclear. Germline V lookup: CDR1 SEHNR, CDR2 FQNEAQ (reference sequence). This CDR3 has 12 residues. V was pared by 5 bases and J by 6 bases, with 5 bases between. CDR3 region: CASSPTNSPLHF. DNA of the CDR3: TGTGCCAGCAGCCCTACTAATTCACCCCTCCACTTT.

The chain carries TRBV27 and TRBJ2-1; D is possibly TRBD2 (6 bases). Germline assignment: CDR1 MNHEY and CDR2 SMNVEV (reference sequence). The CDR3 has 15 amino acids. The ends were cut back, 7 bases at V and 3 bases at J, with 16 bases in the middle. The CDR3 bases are TGTGCCAGCAATAACGGGACTCCCCTCTACAATGAGCAGTTCTTC. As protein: CASNNGTPLYNEQFF.

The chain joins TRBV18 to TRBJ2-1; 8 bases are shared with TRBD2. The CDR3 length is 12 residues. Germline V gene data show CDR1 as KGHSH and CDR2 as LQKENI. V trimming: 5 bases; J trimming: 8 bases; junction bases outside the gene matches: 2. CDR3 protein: CASSATSDEQFF. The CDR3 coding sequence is TGTGCCAGCTCAGCGACTAGCGATGAGCAGTTCTTC.

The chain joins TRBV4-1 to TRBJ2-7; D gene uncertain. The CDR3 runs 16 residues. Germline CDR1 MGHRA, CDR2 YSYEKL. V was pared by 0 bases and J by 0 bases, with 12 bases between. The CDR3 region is CASSQEAVSPSYEQYF. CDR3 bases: TGCGCCAGCAGCCAAGAGGCGGTCAGCCCCTCCTACGAGCAGTACTTC.

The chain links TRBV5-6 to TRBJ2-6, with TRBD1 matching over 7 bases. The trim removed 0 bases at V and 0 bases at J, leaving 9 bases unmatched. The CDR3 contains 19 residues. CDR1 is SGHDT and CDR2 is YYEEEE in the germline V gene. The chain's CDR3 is CASSLGSGTDLSGANVLTF. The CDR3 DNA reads TGTGCCAGCAGCTTGGGGTCCGGGACAGATCTCTCTGGGGCCAACGTCCTGACTTTC.

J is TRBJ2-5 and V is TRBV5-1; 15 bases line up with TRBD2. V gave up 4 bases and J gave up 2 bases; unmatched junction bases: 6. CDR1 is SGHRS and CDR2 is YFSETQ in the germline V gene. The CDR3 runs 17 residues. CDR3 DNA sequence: TGCGCCAGCAGCAGGGCCGGGACTAGCGGGAGGCAAGAGACCCAGTACTTC. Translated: CASSRAGTSGRQETQYF.

CDR3 nucleotides: TGCGCCAGCAGCTTACAGGGGGCCTACCGCACAGATACGCAGTATTTT. This codes for CASSLQGAYRTDTQYF. The chain carries TRBV5-1 and TRBJ2-3; 9 bases map to TRBD1. Trimming removed 2 bases from V and 1 base from J; junction bases left unmatched: 5. There are 16 residues in the CDR3. Germline V gene data show CDR1 as SGHRS and CDR2 as YFSETQ.

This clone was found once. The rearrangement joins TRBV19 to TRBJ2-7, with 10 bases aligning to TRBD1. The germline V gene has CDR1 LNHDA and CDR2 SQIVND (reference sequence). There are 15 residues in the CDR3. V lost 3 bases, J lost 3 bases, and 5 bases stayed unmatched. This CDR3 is CASSIRDRGLYEQYF. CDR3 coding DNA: TGTGCCAGTAGTATCCGGGACAGGGGTCTCTACGAGCAGTACTTC.

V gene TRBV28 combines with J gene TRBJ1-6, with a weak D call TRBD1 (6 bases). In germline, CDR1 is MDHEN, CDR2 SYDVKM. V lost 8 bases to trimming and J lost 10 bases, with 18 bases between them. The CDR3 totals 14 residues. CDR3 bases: TGTGCCAGCTCCCCGGGGGGGCTTAACTCACCCCTCCACTTT. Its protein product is CASSPGGLNSPLHF.

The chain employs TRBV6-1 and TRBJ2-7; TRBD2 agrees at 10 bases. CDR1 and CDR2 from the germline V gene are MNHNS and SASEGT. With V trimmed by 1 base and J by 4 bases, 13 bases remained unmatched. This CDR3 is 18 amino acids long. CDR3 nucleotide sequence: TGTGCCAGCAGTGAAGAAAGGCGACTAGCGGGCCTCAGATACGAGCAGTACTTC. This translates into CASSEERRLAGLRYEQYF.

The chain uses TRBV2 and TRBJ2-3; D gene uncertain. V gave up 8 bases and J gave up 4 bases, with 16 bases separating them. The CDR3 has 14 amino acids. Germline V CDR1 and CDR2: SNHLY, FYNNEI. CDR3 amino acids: CASSFRPAADTQYF. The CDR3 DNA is TGTGCCAGCTCATTTCGCCCCGCGGCAGATACGCAGTATTTT. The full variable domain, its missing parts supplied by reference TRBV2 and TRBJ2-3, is EPEVTQTPSHQVTQMGQEVILRCVPISNHLYFYWYRQILGQKVEFLVSFYNNEISEKSEIFDDQFSVERPDGSNFTLKIRSTKLEDSAMYFCASSFRPAADTQYFGPGTRLTVL.

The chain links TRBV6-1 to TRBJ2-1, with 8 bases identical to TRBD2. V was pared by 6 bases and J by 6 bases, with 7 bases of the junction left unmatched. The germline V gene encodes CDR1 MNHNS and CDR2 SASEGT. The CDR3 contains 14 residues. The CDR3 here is CASRLSGTSNEQFF. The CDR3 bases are TGTGCCAGCAGGCTTAGCGGGACAAGCAATGAGCAGTTCTTC.

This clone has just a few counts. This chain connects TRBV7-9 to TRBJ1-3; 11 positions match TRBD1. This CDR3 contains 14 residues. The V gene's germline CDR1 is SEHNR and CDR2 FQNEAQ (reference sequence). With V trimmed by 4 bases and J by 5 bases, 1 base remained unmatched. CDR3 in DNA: TGTGCCAGCAGCTCGGACAGGGGGCGAAACACCATATATTTT. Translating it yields CASSSDRGRNTIYF.

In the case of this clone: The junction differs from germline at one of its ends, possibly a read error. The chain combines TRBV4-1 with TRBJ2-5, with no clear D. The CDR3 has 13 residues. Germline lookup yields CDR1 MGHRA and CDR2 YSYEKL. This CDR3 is CASSQGPQEIQYF. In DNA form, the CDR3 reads TGCGCCAGCAGCCAAGGACCGCAAGAGATCCAGTACTTC.

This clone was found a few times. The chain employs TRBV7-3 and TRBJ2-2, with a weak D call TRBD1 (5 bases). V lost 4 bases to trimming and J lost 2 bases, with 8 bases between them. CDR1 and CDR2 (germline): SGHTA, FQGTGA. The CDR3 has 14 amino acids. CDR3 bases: TGTGCCAGCAGCTCAGGGCCAAACACCGGGGAGCTGTTTTTT. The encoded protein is CASSSGPNTGELFF.

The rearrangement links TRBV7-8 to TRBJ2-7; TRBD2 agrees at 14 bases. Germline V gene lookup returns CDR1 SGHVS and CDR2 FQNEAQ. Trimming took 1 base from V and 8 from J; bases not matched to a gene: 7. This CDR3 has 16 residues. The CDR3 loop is CASSLVGTSGSGKQYF. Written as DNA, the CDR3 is TGTGCCAGCAGCTTAGTGGGGACTAGCGGGAGTGGGAAGCAGTACTTC.

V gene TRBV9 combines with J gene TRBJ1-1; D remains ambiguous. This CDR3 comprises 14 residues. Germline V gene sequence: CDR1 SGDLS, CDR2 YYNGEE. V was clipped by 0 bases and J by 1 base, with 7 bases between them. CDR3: CASSVVPTNTEAFF. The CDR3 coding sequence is TGTGCCAGCAGCGTAGTGCCAACGAACACTGAAGCTTTCTTT. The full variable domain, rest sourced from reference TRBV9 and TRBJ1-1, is DSGVTQTPKHLITATGQRVTLRCSPRSGDLSVYWYQQSLDQGLQFLIQYYNGEERAKGNILERFSAQQFPDLHSELNLSSLELGDSALYFCASSVVPTNTEAFFGQGTRLTVV.